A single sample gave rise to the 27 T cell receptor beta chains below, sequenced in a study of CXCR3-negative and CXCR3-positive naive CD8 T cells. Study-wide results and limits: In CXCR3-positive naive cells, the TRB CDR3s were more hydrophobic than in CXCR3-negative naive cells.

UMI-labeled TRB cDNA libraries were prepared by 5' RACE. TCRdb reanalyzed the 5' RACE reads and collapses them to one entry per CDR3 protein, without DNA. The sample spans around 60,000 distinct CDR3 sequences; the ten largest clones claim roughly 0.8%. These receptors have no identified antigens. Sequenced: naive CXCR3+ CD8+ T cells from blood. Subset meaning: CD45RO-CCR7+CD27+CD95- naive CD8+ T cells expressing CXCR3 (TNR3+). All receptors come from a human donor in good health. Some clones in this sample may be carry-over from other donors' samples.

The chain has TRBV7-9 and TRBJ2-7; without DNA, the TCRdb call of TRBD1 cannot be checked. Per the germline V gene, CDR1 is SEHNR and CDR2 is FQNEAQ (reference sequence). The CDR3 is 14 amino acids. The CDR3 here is CASSLEGHVYEQYF.

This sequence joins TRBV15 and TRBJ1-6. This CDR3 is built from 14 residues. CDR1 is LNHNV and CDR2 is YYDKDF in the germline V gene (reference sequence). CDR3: CATSRASGNSPLHF.

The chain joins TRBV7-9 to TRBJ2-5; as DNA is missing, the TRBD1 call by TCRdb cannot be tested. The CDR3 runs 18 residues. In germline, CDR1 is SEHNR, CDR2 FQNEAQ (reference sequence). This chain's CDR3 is CASSLELGRRLQQETQYF.

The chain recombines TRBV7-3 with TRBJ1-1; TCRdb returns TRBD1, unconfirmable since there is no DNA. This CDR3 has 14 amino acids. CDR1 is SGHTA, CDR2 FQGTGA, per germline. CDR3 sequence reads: CASSLTGGNTEAFF.

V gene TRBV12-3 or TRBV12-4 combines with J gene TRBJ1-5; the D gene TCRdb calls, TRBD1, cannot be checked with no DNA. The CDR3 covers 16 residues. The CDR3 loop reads CASSFQTGYSNQPQHF.

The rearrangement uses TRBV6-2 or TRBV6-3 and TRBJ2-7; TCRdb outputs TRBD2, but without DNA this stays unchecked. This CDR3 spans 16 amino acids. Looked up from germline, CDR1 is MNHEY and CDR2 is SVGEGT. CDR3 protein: CASSYPPGLAIYEQYF.

The CDR3: CASRRGQGGWNTEAFF. The rearrangement links TRBV5-1 to TRBJ1-1. CDR3 size: 16 residues. Germline CDR1 SGHRS, CDR2 YFSETQ.

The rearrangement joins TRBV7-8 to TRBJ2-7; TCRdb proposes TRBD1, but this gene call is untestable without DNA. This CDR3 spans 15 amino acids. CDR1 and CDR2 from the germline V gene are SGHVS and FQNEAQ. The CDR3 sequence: CASRAQGATPYEQYF.

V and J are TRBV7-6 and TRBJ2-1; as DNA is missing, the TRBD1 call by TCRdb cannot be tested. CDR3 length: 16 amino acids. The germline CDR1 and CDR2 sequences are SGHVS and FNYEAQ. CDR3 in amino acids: CASSSPLGGEPKTQLF.

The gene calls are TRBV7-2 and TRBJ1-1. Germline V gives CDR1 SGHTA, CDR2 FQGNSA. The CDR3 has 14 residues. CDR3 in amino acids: CASSLVWGNTEAFF.

The CDR3 sequence: CAISGRITDTQYF. This sequence joins TRBV10-3 and TRBJ2-3. This CDR3 has 13 amino acids. The germline CDR1 and CDR2 sequences are ENHRY and SYGVKD.

This CDR3 reads CSVDYRGNTEAFF. The genes are TRBV29-1 and TRBJ1-1; TCRdb outputs TRBD1, but without DNA this stays unchecked. Per germline, CDR1 SQVTM and CDR2 ANQGSEA. The CDR3 extends over 13 amino acids. The full variable domain, rest sourced from reference TRBV29-1 and TRBJ1-1, is SAVISQKPSRDICQRGTSLTIQCQVDSQVTMMFWYRQQPGQSLTLIATANQGSEATYESGFVIDKFPISRPNLTFSTLTVSNMSPEDSSIYLCSVDYRGNTEAFFGQGTRLTVV.

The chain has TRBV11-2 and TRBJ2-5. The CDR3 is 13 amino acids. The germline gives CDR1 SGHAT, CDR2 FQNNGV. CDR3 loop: CASSLVQFGTQYF. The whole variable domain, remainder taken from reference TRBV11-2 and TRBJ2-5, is EAGVAQSPRYKIIEKRQSVAFWCNPISGHATLYWYQQILGQGPKLLIQFQNNGVVDDSQLPKDRFSAERLKGVDSTLKIQPAKLEDSAVYLCASSLVQFGTQYFGPGTRLLVL.

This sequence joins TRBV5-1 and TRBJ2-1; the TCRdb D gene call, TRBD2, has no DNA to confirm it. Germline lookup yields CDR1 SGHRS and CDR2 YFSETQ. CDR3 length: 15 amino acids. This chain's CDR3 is CASSFTSGAYNEQFF.

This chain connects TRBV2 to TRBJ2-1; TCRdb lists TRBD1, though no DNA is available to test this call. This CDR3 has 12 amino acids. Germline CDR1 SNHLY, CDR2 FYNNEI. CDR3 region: CASTGAWHEQFF.

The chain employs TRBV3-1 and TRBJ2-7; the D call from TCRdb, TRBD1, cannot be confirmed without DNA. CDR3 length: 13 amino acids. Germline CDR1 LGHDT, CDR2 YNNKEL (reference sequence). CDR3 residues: CASKDSFSYEQYF.

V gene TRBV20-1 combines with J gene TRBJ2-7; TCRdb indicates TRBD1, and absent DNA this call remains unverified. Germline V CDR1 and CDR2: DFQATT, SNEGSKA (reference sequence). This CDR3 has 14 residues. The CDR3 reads CSARERDISYEQYF.

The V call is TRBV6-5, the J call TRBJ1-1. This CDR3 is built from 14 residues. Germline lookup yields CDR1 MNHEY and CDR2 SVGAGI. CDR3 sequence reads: CASSSDLENTEAFF.

The CDR3 loop is CASSPLEDELTEAFF. The V gene is TRBV7-9, the J gene TRBJ1-1. Germline lookup yields CDR1 SEHNR and CDR2 FQNEAQ (reference sequence). The CDR3 contains 15 residues.

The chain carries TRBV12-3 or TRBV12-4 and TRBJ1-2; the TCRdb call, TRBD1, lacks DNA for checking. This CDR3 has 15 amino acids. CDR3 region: CASTPYPQGGNGYTF.

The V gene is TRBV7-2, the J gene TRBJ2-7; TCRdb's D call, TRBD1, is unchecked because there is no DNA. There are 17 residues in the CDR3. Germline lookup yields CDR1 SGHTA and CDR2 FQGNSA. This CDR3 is CASSLVTTGVDSYEQYF.

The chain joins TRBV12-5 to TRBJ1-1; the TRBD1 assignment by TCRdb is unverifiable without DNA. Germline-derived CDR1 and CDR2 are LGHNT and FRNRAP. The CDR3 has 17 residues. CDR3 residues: CASGLVIWDSSVPEAFF.

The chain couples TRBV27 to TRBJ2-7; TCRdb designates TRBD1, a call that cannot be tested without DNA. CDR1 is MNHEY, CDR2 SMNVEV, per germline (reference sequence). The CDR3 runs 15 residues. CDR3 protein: CATQSGQGAVSEQYF.

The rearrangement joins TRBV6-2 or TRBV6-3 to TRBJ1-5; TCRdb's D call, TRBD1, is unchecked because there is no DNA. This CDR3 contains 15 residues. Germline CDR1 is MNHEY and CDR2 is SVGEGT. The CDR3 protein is CASSWGQGGHQPQHF.

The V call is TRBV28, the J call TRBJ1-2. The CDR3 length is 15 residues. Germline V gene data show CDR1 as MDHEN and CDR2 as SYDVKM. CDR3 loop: CASSRDGGRRYGYTF.

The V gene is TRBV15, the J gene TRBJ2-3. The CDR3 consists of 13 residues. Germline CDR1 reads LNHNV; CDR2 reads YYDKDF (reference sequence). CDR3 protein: CATSSSRTDTQYF.

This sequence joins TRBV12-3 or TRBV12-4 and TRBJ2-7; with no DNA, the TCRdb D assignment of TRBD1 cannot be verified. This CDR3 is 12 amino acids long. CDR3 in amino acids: CASSPGFHEQYF.